These T cell receptor beta chains were read from a single sample in a study of T cells in Graves' hyperthyroidism and ophthalmopathy. TCRdb re-called the multiplex PCR reads with MiXCR, one entry per CDR3 protein. Here the sample spans about 350,000 distinct CDR3 sequences, 14% being singletons. Sequencing was carried out using blood. Every receptor here comes from a woman aged 25 to 39 with Graves' hyperthyroidism. CDR3s include the opening cysteine and the closing phenylalanine or tryptophan. D genes are given only for firm matches. For some rows the clone size is stated as once, few or many, or as a class when expanded; others skip it.

V	J	size	D	CDR3	DNA
TRBV19	TRBJ2-7	many	TRBD2	CASRRSGAGEAEYEQYF	TGTGCCAGTAGAAGGAGTGGAGCGGGAGAGGCGGAGTACGAGCAGTACTTC
TRBV20-1	TRBJ1-5	many	.	CSARDPRGPQHF	TGCAGTGCTAGAGACCCTCGGGGTCCCCAGCATTTT
TRBV7-2	TRBJ1-4	many	TRBD1	CASSQTGGKLFF	TGTGCCAGCAGCCAAACAGGGGGAAAACTGTTTTTT
TRBV20-1	TRBJ2-2	few	.	CSASKGVSGTGELFF	TGCAGTGCTAGTAAAGGGGTCTCTGGCACCGGGGAGCTGTTTTTT
TRBV7-2	TRBJ1-1	many	.	CASSLDMSKAFF	TGTGCCAGCAGCTTAGATATGAGTAAAGCTTTCTTT
TRBV27	TRBJ1-3	.	.	CASGTSGNTIYF	TGTGCCAGCGGGACATCTGGAAACACCATATATTTT
TRBV11-2	TRBJ2-1	many	TRBD1	CASSSWTGSDEQFF	TGTGCCAGCAGCTCTTGGACAGGGTCGGATGAGCAGTTCTTC
TRBV7-2	TRBJ2-6	many	.	CASSTTGFSGANVLTF	TGTGCCAGCAGCACGACAGGTTTCTCTGGGGCCAACGTCCTGACTTTC
TRBV5-1	TRBJ2-7	few	TRBD2	CASSPEVAGSHTPKEQYF	TGCGCCAGCAGCCCAGAAGTAGCGGGGTCTCACACACCGAAGGAGCAGTACTTC
TRBV15	TRBJ1-1	.	TRBD1	CATSSVGGGNAEAFF	TGTGCCACCAGCAGCGTAGGGGGCGGGAACGCTGAAGCTTTCTTT